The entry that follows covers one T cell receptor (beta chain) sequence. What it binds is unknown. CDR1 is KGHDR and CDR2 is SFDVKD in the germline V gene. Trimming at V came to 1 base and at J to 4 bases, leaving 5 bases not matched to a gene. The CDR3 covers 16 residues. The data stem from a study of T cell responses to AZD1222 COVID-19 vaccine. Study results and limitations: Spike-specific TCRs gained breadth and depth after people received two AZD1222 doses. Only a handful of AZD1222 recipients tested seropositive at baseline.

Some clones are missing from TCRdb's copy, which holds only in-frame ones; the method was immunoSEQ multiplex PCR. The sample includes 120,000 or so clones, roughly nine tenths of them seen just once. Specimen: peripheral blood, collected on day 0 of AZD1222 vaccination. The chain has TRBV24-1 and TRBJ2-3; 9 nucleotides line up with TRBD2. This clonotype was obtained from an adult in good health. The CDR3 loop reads CATSDFSSGGSDTQYF. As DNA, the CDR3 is TGTGCCACCAGTGATTTTTCCAGCGGGGGGTCAGATACGCAGTATTTT.